Below are 11 T cell receptor beta chains sequenced from a single sample in a study of blood T cell repertoires in COVID-19. Generated by immunoSEQ multiplex PCR, the TCRdb table keeps only in-frame clones and is missing some. This sample yields around 270,000 clones, of which about 80% are seen a single time; 15% to 19% belongs to the top ten. The sequenced sample consisted of peripheral blood. The receptors stem from a person aged 65-85 years with COVID-19, enrolled during active disease.

The CDR3 reads CASSEDRGVGELFF. The CDR3 DNA reads as TGTGCCAGCAGTGAAGACCGCGGGGTCGGGGAGCTGTTTTTT. V usage is TRBV6-1 and J usage is TRBJ2-2; D perhaps matches TRBD2 (6 bases). Germline-derived CDR1 and CDR2 are MNHNS and SASEGT. The CDR3 is made up of 14 amino acids. Trimming pared 1 base from V and 7 bases from J, leaving 10 bases between.

This clone has a single count. The rearrangement joins TRBV9 to TRBJ1-2, with 8 positions matching TRBD1. The CDR3 covers 16 residues. V dropped 3 bases and J dropped 0; count of bases not matched to a gene: 7. Germline CDR1 and CDR2: SGDLS and YYNGEE. In DNA, the CDR3 is TGTGCCAGCAGCGCACTCGACAGGGGCTCTAACTATGGCTACACCTTC. It yields the protein CASSALDRGSNYGYTF.

The chain recombines TRBV5-4 with TRBJ2-1; 10 bases agree with TRBD1. With 3 bases clipped from V and 3 bases from J, the junction kept 9 bases outside the gene matches. CDR3 size: 17 residues. CDR1 SGHNT and CDR2 YYREEE come from the germline V gene (reference sequence). CDR3 bases: TGTGCCAGCAGCTCCACGCGACAGGGGGCGAACTACAATGAGCAGTTCTTC. Translation: CASSSTRQGANYNEQFF.

The chain employs TRBV6-2 or TRBV6-3 and TRBJ2-2, with D unclear. The ends were cut back, 0 bases at V and 7 bases at J, with 12 bases in the middle. The V gene's germline CDR1 is MNHEY and CDR2 SVGEGT. The CDR3 has 15 amino acids. The CDR3 sequence is CASSYSPSLRGELFF. CDR3 sequence (DNA): TGTGCCAGCAGTTACTCGCCCTCACTCCGCGGGGAGCTGTTTTTT.

The chain uses TRBV19 and TRBJ1-5; 7 nucleotides agree with TRBD1. The CDR3 sequence is 19 residues long. With 5 bases clipped from V and 0 bases from J, the junction kept 16 bases outside the gene matches. Germline CDR1 is LNHDA and CDR2 is SQIVND (reference sequence). As DNA, the CDR3 is TGTGCCAGTAGTCCCGACCCGGGACAGCGTTATTATAGCAATCAGCCCCAGCATTTT. Its protein is CASSPDPGQRYYSNQPQHF.

The chain couples TRBV5-1 to TRBJ1-1, with 7 bases that match TRBD1. V trimming: 0 bases; J trimming: 8 bases; junction bases outside the gene matches: 7. CDR3 size: 14 residues. CDR1 is SGHRS, CDR2 YFSETQ, per germline. The CDR3 nucleotides read TGCGCCAGCAGCTTGGCGCTAGGGACAGCCGAAGCTTTCTTT. It is translated as CASSLALGTAEAFF.

This chain connects TRBV6-2 or TRBV6-3 to TRBJ1-6, with 7 bases lining up with TRBD1. The CDR3 totals 14 residues. Looked up from germline, CDR1 is MNHEY and CDR2 is SVGEGT. Germline trimming cut 5 bases from V and 7 bases from J; bases unmatched to any gene: 5. The CDR3 DNA reads as TGTGCCAGCAGTGCCGACAGGGTGAATTCACCCCTCCACTTT. It yields the protein CASSADRVNSPLHF.

The chain has TRBV28 and TRBJ2-3, with 8 bases identical to TRBD2. This CDR3 region has 15 residues. The V segment lost 6 bases and the J segment 2 bases; nucleotides outside the gene matches: 7. CDR1 and CDR2 (germline): MDHEN, SYDVKM. CDR3 bases: TGTGCCAGCAGCTATAGCGGGGTGATCACAGATACGCAGTATTTT. Residues: CASSYSGVITDTQYF.

The chain combines TRBV19 with TRBJ2-7; 8 nucleotides agree with TRBD2. The CDR3 has 14 amino acids. Germline lookup yields CDR1 LNHDA and CDR2 SQIVND (reference sequence). The V segment lost 7 bases and the J segment 4 bases; nucleotides outside the gene matches: 9. The CDR3 DNA is TGTGCCAGTACAGTGACGGGAGGGTCATACGAGCAGTACTTC. It is translated as CASTVTGGSYEQYF.

Concerning this clone itself: Other nucleotide sequences from this sample produce the same CDR3. The V gene is TRBV10-3, the J gene TRBJ1-1; 8 nucleotides line up with TRBD1. V lost 2 bases, J lost 1 base, and 0 bases stayed unmatched. Germline CDR1 ENHRY, CDR2 SYGVKD. The CDR3 extends over 14 amino acids. CDR3: CAISEGQGNTEAFF. CDR3 coding DNA: TGTGCCATCAGTGAGGGACAGGGGAACACTGAAGCTTTCTTT.

The V call is TRBV4-1, the J call TRBJ1-3; 9 bases agree with TRBD1. With 3 bases clipped from V and 0 bases from J, the junction kept 9 bases outside the gene matches. Per the germline V gene, CDR1 is MGHRA and CDR2 is YSYEKL. CDR3 length equals 18 residues. CDR3 loop: CASSQTRDRVTSGNTIYF. The CDR3 bases are TGCGCCAGCAGCCAGACCCGGGACAGGGTGACCTCTGGAAACACCATATATTTT.